These T cell receptor beta chains were read from a single sample in a study of CXCR3-negative and CXCR3-positive naive CD8 T cells. From the 5' RACE reads, TCRdb lists one entry per CDR3 protein and no DNA. Its clone listing holds 70,000 to 95,000 distinct CDR3 sequences. The sequencing input was naive CXCR3- CD8+ T cells from blood. Receptor source: a human donor in good health. Some clones in this sample may be carry-over from other donors' samples. Each CDR3 is given with its conserved first and last residue.

v_call	j_call	cdr3_aa
TRBV7-9	TRBJ1-5	CASSLGGVHQPQHF
TRBV9	TRBJ2-1	CASSLSEAGDNEQFF
TRBV4-1	TRBJ2-1	CASSHTEGRTYNEQFF
TRBV10-1	TRBJ2-1	CASSEASGGYNEQFF
TRBV5-5	TRBJ2-7	CASSLEGASSYEQYF
TRBV2	TRBJ2-3	CASSLFPGLAGGDTQYF
TRBV4-1	TRBJ2-1	CASSQEWGFTAGQFF
TRBV20-1	TRBJ2-7	CSASKGPKPSYEQYF
TRBV15	TRBJ2-1	CATSSSGGATEQFF
TRBV20-1	TRBJ2-7	CSASPPRDSYEQYF
TRBV7-8	TRBJ1-5	CASSLDRRPGNQPQHF
TRBV11-2	TRBJ2-7	CASSVTGGEYEQYF
TRBV19	TRBJ2-5	CASSPSGVVAGGSPQETQYF
TRBV11-2	TRBJ2-7	CASSSHYTGSDYEQYF
TRBV29-1	TRBJ2-1	CSVDIVPGLFSYNEQFF
TRBV5-1	TRBJ2-3	CASSVAGAQTSTDTQYF
TRBV7-8	TRBJ2-2	CASPSRQTNTGELFF
TRBV27	TRBJ2-7	CASSPGQGPNSYEQYF
TRBV12-3/TRBV12-4	TRBJ2-7	CASSLQGSSYEQYF
TRBV20-1	TRBJ1-1	CSAARTTGFGTEAFF
TRBV12-3/TRBV12-4	TRBJ2-4	CASSLSSPLQYF
TRBV29-1	TRBJ2-1	CSVGGLAGVSSYNEQFF
TRBV19	TRBJ2-2	CASSMTVLAGGASEELFF